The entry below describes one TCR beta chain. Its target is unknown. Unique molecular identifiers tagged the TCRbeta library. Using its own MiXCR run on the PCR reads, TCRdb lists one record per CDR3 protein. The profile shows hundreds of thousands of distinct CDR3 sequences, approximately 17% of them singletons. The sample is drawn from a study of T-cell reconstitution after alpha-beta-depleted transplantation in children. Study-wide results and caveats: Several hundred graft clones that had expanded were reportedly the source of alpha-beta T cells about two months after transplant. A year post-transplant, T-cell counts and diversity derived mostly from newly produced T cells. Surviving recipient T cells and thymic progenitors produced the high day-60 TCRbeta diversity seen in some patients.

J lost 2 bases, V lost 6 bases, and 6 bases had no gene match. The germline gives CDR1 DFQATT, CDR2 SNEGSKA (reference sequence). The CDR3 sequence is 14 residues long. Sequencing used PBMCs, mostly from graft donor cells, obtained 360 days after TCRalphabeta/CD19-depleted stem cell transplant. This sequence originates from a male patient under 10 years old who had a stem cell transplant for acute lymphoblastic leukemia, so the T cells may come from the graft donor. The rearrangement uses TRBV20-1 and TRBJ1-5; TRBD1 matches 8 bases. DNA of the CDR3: TGCAGTGCAACGGACAGGGATCGCAATCAGCCCCAGCATTTT. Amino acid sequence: CSATDRDRNQPQHF.